These 27 T cell receptor beta chains were sequenced from one sample in a study of technical replicates of blood from a handful of donors. TCRdb's copy holds only in-frame clones and misses some; the assay was immunoSEQ multiplex PCR. The sample has tens of thousands of clones, 93% seen once; the top ten hold 0.24%. Sequenced: T cells isolated from PBMCs. The receptors shown here come from a human donor in good health.

The DNA for the CDR3 is TGTGCAAGTCGTTCGTCGGGGGAAGGGCCCACCGGGGAGCTGTTTTTT. Translated, it gives CASRSSGEGPTGELFF. The J gene is TRBJ2-2, the V gene TRBV12-2; the DNA was not used to check the table's D call, TRBD2. TRBV12-2 counts as a pseudogene. This CDR3 spans 16 amino acids.

The chain employs TRBV7-9 and TRBJ1-1, with D perhaps TRBD1 (6 bases). Germline V gives CDR1 SEHNR, CDR2 FQNEAQ (reference sequence). The CDR3 runs 12 residues. V lost 5 bases to trimming and J lost 7 bases, with 11 bases between them. CDR3 DNA: TGTGCCAGCAGCCCTGACAGGCTTGAAGCTTTCTTT. Residues: CASSPDRLEAFF.

The J gene is TRBJ1-1, the V gene TRBV5-1; 7 bases are shared with TRBD1. The CDR3 length is 14 residues. V trimming: 7 bases; J trimming: 1 base; junction bases outside the gene matches: 7. The germline V gene has CDR1 SGHRS and CDR2 YFSETQ. The CDR3 DNA reads TGCGCCAGCTGTGGAGGGGGCGGGAACACTGAAGCTTTCTTT. Its protein is CASCGGGGNTEAFF.

The chain carries TRBV5-1 and TRBJ2-2; 13 bases match TRBD2. The length of the CDR3 is 17 residues. V was clipped by 4 bases and J by 1 base; unmatched bases: 4. Germline CDR1 SGHRS, CDR2 YFSETQ. The CDR3 spells CASSLGLAGVNTGELFF. CDR3 DNA sequence: TGCGCCAGCAGCCTAGGACTAGCGGGAGTGAACACCGGGGAGCTGTTTTTT.

The CDR3 region is CASSPSALAGAGELFF. The DNA for the CDR3 is TGCGCCAGCAGCCCCTCCGCCTTAGCGGGGGCCGGGGAGCTGTTTTTT. The rearrangement uses TRBV4-1 and TRBJ2-2; 9 bases agree with TRBD2. The CDR3 consists of 16 residues. Germline V gene lookup returns CDR1 MGHRA and CDR2 YSYEKL. V trimming: 4 bases; J trimming: 6 bases; junction bases outside the gene matches: 9.

The gene calls are TRBV6-5 and TRBJ2-1; D might be TRBD2 (6 bases). V was clipped by 0 bases and J by 6 bases, with 12 bases between them. The CDR3 extends over 15 amino acids. Germline-derived CDR1 and CDR2 are MNHEY and SVGAGI. CDR3 protein: CASSYSSGGGNEQFF. Written as DNA, the CDR3 is TGTGCCAGCAGTTACTCGTCCGGGGGTGGCAATGAGCAGTTCTTC.

This clone was observed once. This sequence joins TRBV4-1 and TRBJ1-1; possible D gene TRBD1, 5 bases. Between the trimmed V and J ends, which lost 4 bases and 1 base, there was a span of 10 bases. CDR1 is MGHRA and CDR2 is YSYEKL in the germline V gene. This CDR3 region has 14 residues. The CDR3 spells CASSPGLPNTEAFF. The CDR3 region has the DNA TGCGCCAGCAGCCCGGGACTCCCGAACACTGAAGCTTTCTTT.

The V call is TRBV6-5, the J call TRBJ2-7; TRBD2 matches 11 bases. Unmatched junction bases numbered 1, after V lost 3 bases and J lost 3 bases. The CDR3 is 14 residues long. From germline, CDR1 is MNHEY and CDR2 SVGAGI. CDR3: CASSYTSGGYEQYF. The CDR3 region has the DNA TGTGCCAGCAGTTATACTAGCGGGGGCTACGAGCAGTACTTC.

This chain joins TRBV28 and TRBJ2-5; 11 bases match TRBD2. Germline-derived CDR1 and CDR2 are MDHEN and SYDVKM. This CDR3 spans 17 amino acids. J was trimmed by 5 bases and V by 6 bases; bases with no gene match: 14. CDR3 sequence reads: CASSRPGTSGLWETQYF. In DNA form, the CDR3 reads TGTGCCAGCAGCAGGCCCGGGACTAGCGGTCTGTGGGAGACCCAGTACTTC.

This chain uses TRBV7-9 with TRBJ1-2, with no clear D. This CDR3 spans 13 amino acids. V dropped 4 bases and J dropped 4 bases, with 10 bases sitting between them. Germline V gene lookup returns CDR1 SEHNR and CDR2 FQNEAQ (reference sequence). This CDR3 reads CASSSLRAYGYTF. DNA for the CDR3: TGTGCCAGCAGCTCCCTGAGAGCCTATGGCTACACCTTC. The full variable domain, with the rest looked up from reference TRBV7-9 and TRBJ1-2, is DTGVSQNPRHKITKRGQNVTFRCDPISEHNRLYWYRQTLGQGPEFLTYFQNEAQLEKSRLLSDRFSAERPKGSFSTLEIQRTEQGDSAMYLCASSSLRAYGYTFGSGTRLTVV.

This clone was seen once. The rearrangement links TRBV2 to TRBJ2-7; TRBD1 agrees at 7 bases. CDR3 length: 15 residues. Germline trimming cut 8 bases from V and 3 bases from J; bases unmatched to any gene: 13. CDR1 and CDR2 from the germline V gene are SNHLY and FYNNEI. The CDR3 reads CASGYRGVEDYEQYF. CDR3 nucleotides: TGTGCCAGCGGCTACAGGGGAGTAGAAGACTACGAGCAGTACTTC.

The CDR3 nucleotides read TGTGCCAGCAGCTCAGCTAGCGACTACGAGCAGTACTTC. As protein: CASSSASDYEQYF. V usage is TRBV5-4 and J usage is TRBJ2-7; possibly TRBD2 for D (6 bases). Trimming stripped 3 bases from V and 3 bases from J, with 10 bases between. Germline CDR1 and CDR2: SGHNT and YYREEE (reference sequence). The CDR3 runs to 13 residues.

V and J are TRBV6-1 and TRBJ2-7; TRBD2 matches at 8 bases. The CDR3 is 15 amino acids. V lost 7 bases and J lost 6; bases outside the gene matches: 14. Germline assignment: CDR1 MNHNS and CDR2 SASEGT. The CDR3 DNA reads as TGTGCCAGCATCGCGGGGGGCAGCTCACCCACCGAGCAGTACTTC. Translated: CASIAGGSSPTEQYF.

The rearrangement uses TRBV6-5 and TRBJ2-2; TRBD2 might be the D (5 bases). CDR3 size: 15 residues. Germline loops: CDR1 MNHEY, CDR2 SVGAGI. V dropped 2 bases and J dropped 0 bases, with 7 bases sitting between them. CDR3 amino acids: CASSYVGANTGELFF. CDR3 DNA: TGTGCCAGCAGTTACGTCGGGGCGAACACCGGGGAGCTGTTTTTT.

The chain joins TRBV5-1 to TRBJ2-7; D perhaps matches TRBD2 (6 bases). Trimming removed 0 bases from V and 2 bases from J, with 12 bases in between. Germline loops: CDR1 SGHRS, CDR2 YFSETQ. The CDR3 is made up of 15 amino acids. The CDR3 is CASSLGGTATYEQYF. The CDR3 coding sequence is TGCGCCAGCAGCTTGGGCGGGACCGCCACCTACGAGCAGTACTTC.

The chain combines TRBV4-2 with TRBJ2-5; D perhaps matches TRBD2 (6 bases). Germline values: CDR1 LGHNA, CDR2 YNFKEQ. V lost 0 bases and J lost 5, with 13 bases in between. This CDR3 contains 15 residues. CDR3 in amino acids: CASSQEVGGAETQYF. In DNA form, the CDR3 reads TGTGCCAGCAGCCAAGAAGTTGGCGGGGCTGAGACCCAGTACTTC.

The rearrangement links TRBV6-1 to TRBJ1-5, with D possibly being TRBD1 (6 bases). Germline CDR1 is MNHNS and CDR2 is SASEGT. The CDR3 consists of 17 residues. Trimming shortened V by 4 bases and J by 5 bases, and 21 bases separated the two germline ends. The CDR3 region has the DNA TGTGCCAGCAGTGCGACACAGGGCCCGAGGGGAGATCAGCCCCAGCATTTT. It translates to CASSATQGPRGDQPQHF.

This clone was detected once. V and J are TRBV27 and TRBJ2-7; 8 bases agree with TRBD2. The CDR3 sequence is 15 residues long. The germline V gene encodes CDR1 MNHEY and CDR2 SMNVEV (reference sequence). V lost 6 bases and J lost 1; bases outside the gene matches: 8. The CDR3: CASSPESGRSYEQYF. The CDR3 nucleotides read TGTGCCAGCAGCCCGGAGAGCGGGAGATCCTACGAGCAGTACTTC.

This chain connects TRBV6-5 to TRBJ2-7; 10 nucleotides match TRBD2. Germline V lookup: CDR1 MNHEY, CDR2 SVGAGI. The length of the CDR3 is 15 residues. The junction had 7 bases not matched to a gene; V was cut back by 2 bases and J by 6 bases. CDR3 sequence (DNA): TGTGCCAGCAGTTACAGGGGAGCGGGAGGGGGCGAGCAGTACTTC. Its protein product is CASSYRGAGGGEQYF.

The J gene is TRBJ2-7, the V gene TRBV9, with D possibly being TRBD1 (6 bases). V lost 3 bases and J lost 4, with 11 bases in between. CDR1 is SGDLS, CDR2 YYNGEE, per germline. CDR3 length: 13 residues. The CDR3 is CASSGGTGYEQYF. The CDR3 DNA reads as TGTGCCAGCAGCGGGGGTACAGGGTACGAGCAGTACTTC.

The rearrangement joins TRBV30 to TRBJ2-3; 8 bases agree with TRBD2. The CDR3 runs 14 residues. J was trimmed by 6 bases and V by 5 bases; bases with no gene match: 10. Germline V CDR1 and CDR2: GTSNPN, SVGIG (reference sequence). DNA for the CDR3: TGTGCCTGGGAACGGGGGGGGGCCACCGATACGCAGTATTTT. Its translation is CAWERGGATDTQYF.

The rearrangement links TRBV7-2 to TRBJ1-6; TRBD1 matches 7 bases. The CDR3 totals 15 residues. V lost 2 bases and J lost 9; bases outside the gene matches: 7. Per the germline V gene, CDR1 is SGHTA and CDR2 is FQGNSA. CDR3 protein: CASSLIRQGSSPLHF. CDR3 DNA sequence: TGTGCCAGCAGCTTAATTAGACAGGGTTCTTCACCCCTCCACTTT.

The V gene is TRBV10-3, the J gene TRBJ2-7; TRBD1 matches at 10 bases. J lost 6 bases, V lost 7 bases, and 9 bases had no gene match. The CDR3 length is 14 residues. The V gene's germline CDR1 is ENHRY and CDR2 SYGVKD. The CDR3 DNA reads as TGTGCCATCAAAGAGAGGGACAGGGGAACCGAGCAGTACTTC. This translates into CAIKERDRGTEQYF.

The chain employs TRBV5-1 and TRBJ1-3; no reliable D call. The CDR3 consists of 13 residues. The germline V gene encodes CDR1 SGHRS and CDR2 YFSETQ. Trimming cost V 2 bases and J 1 base, with 4 bases left between them. CDR3 residues: CASSLQSGNTIYF. DNA of the CDR3: TGCGCCAGCAGCTTACAATCTGGAAACACCATATATTTT.

This clone has just a few counts. This chain uses TRBV7-9 with TRBJ1-1; D remains unclear. The V and J ends lost 4 bases and 1 base respectively, with 7 bases between them. The CDR3 has 13 amino acids. The germline V gene has CDR1 SEHNR and CDR2 FQNEAQ (reference sequence). CDR3 bases: TGTGCCAGCAGCTCCACAGAGAACACTGAAGCTTTCTTT. Translation gives CASSSTENTEAFF.

The chain couples TRBV19 to TRBJ2-3, with 7 bases that match TRBD2. The CDR3 loop spans 14 amino acids. V lost 1 base, J lost 4 bases, and 2 bases stayed unmatched. CDR1 is LNHDA, CDR2 SQIVND, per germline (reference sequence). The CDR3 loop is CASSIGTSADTQYF. CDR3 bases: TGTGCCAGTAGTATAGGTACTAGCGCAGATACGCAGTATTTT.

This chain connects TRBV27 to TRBJ2-7; a possible D gene is TRBD2 (6 bases). Germline-derived CDR1 and CDR2 are MNHEY and SMNVEV (reference sequence). Trimming took 6 bases from V and 0 from J, leaving 12 bases between them. The CDR3 sequence is 14 residues long. CDR3 residues: CASRGWEASYEQYF. As DNA, the CDR3 is TGTGCCAGCAGAGGGTGGGAGGCCTCCTACGAGCAGTACTTC.